Below are 19 T cell receptor beta chains sequenced from a single sample in a study of T cell responses to AZD1222 COVID-19 vaccine. Measured with immunoSEQ multiplex PCR; TCRdb has only the in-frame clones, and not every one. The sample includes some 140,000 clones, over 90% seen only once; the top ten take around 0.91%. The sequenced sample was peripheral blood, obtained on day 0 of AZD1222 vaccination. The receptors were gathered from an adult in good health.

The chain carries TRBV6-5 and TRBJ2-3; D is unresolved. The CDR3 totals 13 residues. Germline V lookup: CDR1 MNHEY, CDR2 SVGAGI. V dropped 0 bases and J dropped 5 bases, with 6 bases sitting between them. CDR3 sequence (DNA): TGTGCCAGCAGTTACTCAGCACAAGATACGCAGTATTTT. Residues: CASSYSAQDTQYF.

The V gene is TRBV2, the J gene TRBJ1-1, with D maybe TRBD1 (6 bases). Germline V gives CDR1 SNHLY, CDR2 FYNNEI. Trimming removed 0 bases from V and 4 bases from J, with 15 bases in between. CDR3 length: 16 residues. The CDR3 loop is CASSEAPAGEATEAFF. The CDR3 region has the DNA TGTGCCAGCAGTGAAGCTCCCGCAGGGGAAGCCACTGAAGCTTTCTTT.

This clone was seen just once. The V gene is TRBV15, the J gene TRBJ1-6; no definite D call. Trimming shortened V by 5 bases and J by 3 bases, and 20 bases separated the two germline ends. This CDR3 has 18 residues. Germline lookup yields CDR1 LNHNV and CDR2 YYDKDF (reference sequence). The CDR3 bases are TGTGCCACCAGCCCCAGGTCCACACTGCTTCTCTATAATTCACCCCTCCACTTT. Protein product: CATSPRSTLLLYNSPLHF. The full variable domain, with the rest looked up from reference TRBV15 and TRBJ1-6, is DAMVIQNPRYQVTQFGKPVTLSCSQTLNHNVMYWYQQKSSQAPKLLFHYYDKDFNNEADTPDNFQSRRPNTSFCFLDIRSPGLGDTAMYLCATSPRSTLLLYNSPLHFGNGTRLTVT.

This clone was counted many times. V gene TRBV11-2 combines with J gene TRBJ1-5; TRBD1 matches 8 bases. The germline CDR1 and CDR2 sequences are SGHAT and FQNNGV. The CDR3 is 15 amino acids. V lost 0 bases to trimming and J lost 5 bases; unmatched junction nucleotides: 3. CDR3 sequence reads: CASSLDQGADQPQHF. CDR3 coding DNA: TGTGCCAGCAGCTTAGATCAGGGGGCCGATCAGCCCCAGCATTTT.

The chain links TRBV9 to TRBJ2-1; weak D call: TRBD1 (6 bases). Per germline, CDR1 SGDLS and CDR2 YYNGEE. The CDR3 totals 14 residues. V was clipped by 2 bases and J by 8 bases, with 14 bases between them. The CDR3 reads CASSVGAVGDEQFF. The CDR3 DNA reads TGTGCCAGCAGCGTGGGGGCCGTTGGAGATGAGCAGTTCTTC.

This clone was seen once. The rearrangement uses TRBV30 and TRBJ1-1, with D maybe TRBD1 (5 bases). Germline V gene lookup returns CDR1 GTSNPN and CDR2 SVGIG (reference sequence). V lost 3 bases and J lost 3, with 20 bases in between. The CDR3 runs 16 residues. This chain's CDR3 is CAWRGAGVMADTEAFF. As DNA, the CDR3 is TGTGCCTGGAGAGGGGCGGGGGTAATGGCGGACACTGAAGCTTTCTTT.

This chain connects TRBV6-4 to TRBJ2-2; 9 bases are a match to TRBD2. Losses at the gene ends were 7 bases for V and 3 bases for J; bases not matched to a gene: 0. Germline CDR1 and CDR2: MRHNA and SNTAGT. The CDR3 covers 13 residues. CDR3 bases: TGTGCCAGCAAGCGGGGGGACACCGGGGAGCTGTTTTTT. Protein sequence: CASKRGDTGELFF.

The chain uses TRBV7-8 and TRBJ2-5; the D gene is possibly TRBD2 (6 bases). The germline CDR1 and CDR2 sequences are SGHVS and FQNEAQ. The CDR3 runs 15 residues. Trimming took 4 bases from V and 5 from J, leaving 17 bases between them. The CDR3 sequence is CASSSSPGTGETQYF. As DNA, the CDR3 is TGTGCCAGCAGCTCGTCCCCCGGGACTGGGGAGACCCAGTACTTC.

V gene TRBV25-1 combines with J gene TRBJ1-2, with 8 positions matching TRBD1. V lost 6 bases to trimming and J lost 6 bases; unmatched junction nucleotides: 3. The CDR3 runs 12 residues. Germline V CDR1 and CDR2: MGHDK, SYGVNS. CDR3 in DNA: TGTGCCAGCAGGGACAGGGTGGATGGCTACACCTTC. Translated: CASRDRVDGYTF.

For the CDR3, the DNA is TGTGCCAGCAGCTTGGACAGGGGGGGAGCGAACACTGAAGCTTTCTTT. This codes for CASSLDRGGANTEAFF. The chain has TRBV5-6 and TRBJ1-1, with 8 bases lining up with TRBD1. In germline, CDR1 is SGHDT, CDR2 YYEEEE. The CDR3 is 16 amino acids. V lost 0 bases and J lost 1; bases outside the gene matches: 5.

The CDR3 loop is CASSLEGTDFNEQFF. CDR3 in DNA: TGTGCCAGCAGCTTGGAAGGGACGGACTTTAATGAGCAGTTCTTC. The chain joins TRBV5-6 to TRBJ2-1; D may match TRBD1 or TRBD2 (5 bases each). The CDR3 sequence is 15 residues long. Trimming removed 0 bases at V and 7 bases at J, with 14 bases between. Germline CDR1 SGHDT, CDR2 YYEEEE.

The J gene is TRBJ1-3, the V gene TRBV7-2; possible D gene TRBD1, 6 bases. Trimming left V 3 bases short and J 2 bases short, with 11 bases between. The CDR3 runs to 15 residues. Per germline, CDR1 SGHTA and CDR2 FQGNSA. CDR3 nucleotides: TGTGCCAGCAGCTTGGTGACAGGACCTGGAAACACCATATATTTT. Its protein product is CASSLVTGPGNTIYF.

V and J are TRBV29-1 and TRBJ1-2; maybe TRBD1 (6 bases). Germline V gene lookup returns CDR1 SQVTM and CDR2 ANQGSEA. The CDR3 has 12 residues. The V and J ends lost 3 bases and 4 bases respectively, with 9 bases between them. DNA for the CDR3: TGCAGCGTTGATGACAGGACCTATGGCTACACCTTC. It yields the protein CSVDDRTYGYTF.

This rearrangement joins TRBV18 to TRBJ2-1; TRBD1 is a possible D gene (5 bases). V lost 5 bases, J lost 6 bases, and 20 bases lay in between. This CDR3 has 16 residues. Germline loops: CDR1 KGHSH, CDR2 LQKENI. The CDR3 DNA reads as TGTGCCAGCTCATTTAGGCCCTGGGGCCCAGCCAATGAGCAGTTCTTC. Its translation is CASSFRPWGPANEQFF.

The rearrangement links TRBV12-3 or TRBV12-4 to TRBJ1-2; D is unresolved. This CDR3 is built from 13 residues. Trimming pared 1 base from V and 4 bases from J, leaving 7 bases between. This CDR3 reads CASSLVESYGYTF. The CDR3, as DNA: TGTGCCAGCAGTTTAGTGGAGTCCTATGGCTACACCTTC.

The chain has TRBV30 and TRBJ1-6; D is unclear. The CDR3 is made up of 12 amino acids. Germline values: CDR1 GTSNPN, CDR2 SVGIG (reference sequence). Trimming removed 3 bases from V and 10 bases from J, with 10 bases in between. For the CDR3, the DNA is TGTGCCTGGAGCCAAGGTGGATCACCCCTCCACTTT. Amino acid sequence: CAWSQGGSPLHF.

J is TRBJ2-5 and V is TRBV9; D is unresolved. The V end was cut by 0 bases, the J end by 7 bases, with 13 bases between. CDR3 length equals 14 residues. The germline V gene encodes CDR1 SGDLS and CDR2 YYNGEE. The DNA of the CDR3 is TGTGCCAGCAGCGTAGCTTTCCCCGGCGGGACCCAGTACTTC. It translates to CASSVAFPGGTQYF.

With regard to this clone: The sample holds other DNA sequences that translate to the same CDR3. This sequence joins TRBV5-1 and TRBJ1-1; D call uncertain. Germline lookup yields CDR1 SGHRS and CDR2 YFSETQ. With 0 bases removed from V and 1 base from J, the gap between germline ends came to 4 bases. This CDR3 is built from 13 residues. DNA of the CDR3: TGCGCCAGCAGCTTGGGTGGGAACACTGAAGCTTTCTTT. Translated: CASSLGGNTEAFF.

The V gene is TRBV7-6, the J gene TRBJ2-7, with TRBD1 matching over 7 bases. This CDR3 has 14 residues. J gave up 4 bases and V 0 bases, and 3 bases lay outside the gene matches. Germline V gives CDR1 SGHVS, CDR2 FNYEAQ. The CDR3: CASSLAQGEYEQYF. The CDR3 DNA reads as TGTGCCAGCAGCTTAGCGCAGGGGGAGTACGAGCAGTACTTC.